These 20 T cell receptor beta chains share one sample of origin, sequenced in a study of blood T cells in healthy people across ages. Through a sample-barcoded 5' primer and a J-beta primer mix, a second PCR was run for roughly 6 to 12 cycles. A single record per CDR3 protein comes from TCRdb applying MiXCR to the 5' RACE reads. The table shows roughly 800,000 distinct CDR3 sequences, with around 25% occurring only once. The same sample was also studied in work on T cells of mothers and their children.

The source material was blood. Every receptor here comes from a boy between 10 and 17 years old in good health.

In this sample, this clonotype turned up a few times. The gene calls are TRBV4-1 and TRBJ2-5, with no clear D. CDR3 length equals 12 residues. Germline V gene lookup returns CDR1 MGHRA and CDR2 YSYEKL. Trimming took off 1 base at V and 7 bases at J, with 7 bases between the two ends. CDR3 nucleotides: TGCGCCAGCAGCCAAGTCTTTGGGACCCAGTACTTC. Translated: CASSQVFGTQYF.

The genes are TRBV12-3 or TRBV12-4 and TRBJ2-5, with D perhaps being TRBD1 or TRBD2 (5 bases each). The tail of the sequence fits TRBJ2-7 better, so the J call may be wrong. The CDR3 has 13 amino acids. CDR3 nucleotide sequence: TGTGCCAGCAGTTTGGTGGGGGAGTACGAGCAGTACTTC. It yields the protein CASSLVGEYEQYF.

In its sample, this clonotype was seen a few times. The chain is built from TRBV6-2 or TRBV6-3 and TRBJ2-5; 9 bases fit TRBD1. This CDR3 has 13 amino acids. CDR1 is MNHEY and CDR2 is SVGEGT in the germline V gene. V shed 6 bases, J shed 6 bases, and the junction held 5 bases outside the gene matches. CDR3 residues: CASRGQGLKTQYF. As DNA, the CDR3 is TGTGCCAGCAGGGGACAGGGTCTAAAGACCCAGTACTTC.

This clonotype was observed a few times. The J gene is TRBJ2-1, the V gene TRBV20-1; 8 bases are shared with TRBD2. Germline CDR1 is DFQATT and CDR2 is SNEGSKA (reference sequence). Trimming cost V 0 bases and J 6 bases; bases outside gene matches: 7. CDR3 length: 15 residues. Written as DNA, the CDR3 is TGCAGTGCTAGAGATTTTAGGACTAGCCTCAATGAGCAGTTCTTC. Translation gives CSARDFRTSLNEQFF.

The rearrangement joins TRBV13 to TRBJ2-5; no clear D gene. Trimming cost V 2 bases and J 0 bases, with 4 bases left between them. The CDR3 sequence is 13 residues long. Looked up from germline, CDR1 is PRHDT and CDR2 is FYEKMQ (reference sequence). CDR3 residues: CASSLFHQETQYF. The CDR3 DNA follows: TGTGCCAGCAGCTTATTCCACCAAGAGACCCAGTACTTC.

This clonotype was seen a few times. This sequence joins TRBV3-1 and TRBJ1-2; 7 positions agree with TRBD1. This CDR3 has 16 residues. Germline V CDR1 and CDR2: LGHDT, YNNKEL (reference sequence). The ends lost 4 bases at V and 5 bases at J; junction bases unmatched: 13. CDR3 amino acids: CASSRTGDSLGYGYTF. As DNA, the CDR3 is TGTGCCAGCAGCCGTACCGGGGACAGTCTAGGATATGGCTACACCTTC.

This clonotype was detected only a few times. DNA of the CDR3: TGCAGCGGAGGACAGAACACCGGGGAGCTGTTTTTT. Protein product: CSGGQNTGELFF. The rearrangement uses TRBV29-1 and TRBJ2-2; D is possibly TRBD1 (5 bases). The CDR3 length is 12 residues. V gave up 7 bases and J gave up 1 base, with 7 bases separating them. The germline CDR1 and CDR2 sequences are SQVTM and ANQGSEA.

This clonotype was detected only a few times. V and J are TRBV6-1 and TRBJ2-3; tentatively, D is TRBD1 or TRBD2 (5 bases each). Germline values: CDR1 MNHNS, CDR2 SASEGT. This CDR3 is 17 amino acids long. Between the trimmed V and J ends, which lost 4 bases and 2 bases, there was a span of 19 bases. The CDR3 loop is CASSALISGRATDTQYF. The CDR3 DNA follows: TGTGCCAGCAGTGCACTCATAAGCGGCAGGGCCACAGATACGCAGTATTTT.

This clonotype was observed a few times. Here the CDR3 reads CASSVSILRDTQYF. The CDR3, as DNA: TGTGCCAGCAGCGTGTCCATTTTAAGGGATACGCAGTATTTT. The V call is TRBV9, the J call TRBJ2-3; D gene ambiguous. Looked up from germline, CDR1 is SGDLS and CDR2 is YYNGEE. This CDR3 contains 14 residues. Between the trimmed V and J ends, which lost 2 bases and 6 bases, there was a span of 13 bases.

The chain uses TRBV7-9 and TRBJ2-7, with 10 positions matching TRBD2. The J segment lost 7 bases and the V segment lost 5 bases, leaving 20 bases of the junction unmatched. Per germline, CDR1 SEHNR and CDR2 FQNEAQ (reference sequence). The CDR3 spans 18 residues. CDR3 sequence (DNA): TGTGCCAGCAGCCACTCAGACAGAAATCTAGCGGGAGTCTTTGAGCAGTACTTC. Protein sequence: CASSHSDRNLAGVFEQYF. The full variable domain, in which reference TRBV7-9 and TRBJ2-7 provide the parts outside the CDR3, is DTGVSQNPRHKITKRGQNVTFRCDPISEHNRLYWYRQTLGQGPEFLTYFQNEAQLEKSRLLSDRFSAERPKGSFSTLEIQRTEQGDSAMYLCASSHSDRNLAGVFEQYFGPGTRLTVT.

This chain uses TRBV28 with TRBJ2-7; D call uncertain. The CDR3 contains 17 residues. Trimming left V 2 bases short and J 2 bases short, with 19 bases between. Per germline, CDR1 MDHEN and CDR2 SYDVKM. CDR3 region: CASSLLGSIVTPYEQYF. The CDR3 DNA is TGTGCCAGCAGTTTACTGGGCAGTATCGTGACACCCTACGAGCAGTACTTC.

The chain combines TRBV28 with TRBJ1-4; 7 bases fit TRBD1. The germline V gene has CDR1 MDHEN and CDR2 SYDVKM. J lost 6 bases, V lost 3 bases, and 7 bases had no gene match. The CDR3 is made up of 15 amino acids. The CDR3 DNA reads TGTGCCAGCAGTTTGGGAGGGACAGTTTATGAAAAACTGTTTTTT. It is translated as CASSLGGTVYEKLFF.

This clonotype turned up a few times. The genes are TRBV28 and TRBJ2-7, with a tentative D call TRBD1 (6 bases). Germline lookup yields CDR1 MDHEN and CDR2 SYDVKM. V was shortened by 5 bases and J by 1 base, with 12 bases between the two germline ends. The CDR3 has 14 residues. CDR3 in amino acids: CASSNSGDSYEQYF. Here the CDR3 DNA reads TGTGCCAGCAGTAATTCAGGGGATTCCTACGAGCAGTACTTC. The whole variable domain, remainder taken from reference TRBV28 and TRBJ2-7, is DVKVTQSSRYLVKRTGEKVFLECVQDMDHENMFWYRQDPGLGLRLIYFSYDVKMKEKGDIPEGYSVSREKKERFSLILESASTNQTSMYLCASSNSGDSYEQYFGPGTRLTVT.

This clonotype was counted only a few times. The chain has TRBV12-3 or TRBV12-4 and TRBJ2-5, with TRBD1 identical over 7 bases. The J call is doubtful: the DNA matches TRBJ2-1 better. This CDR3 has 15 residues. CDR3 in amino acids: CASSPGRTGYGEQFF. The CDR3 region has the DNA TGTGCCAGCAGCCCAGGGCGGACAGGCTACGGTGAGCAGTTCTTC.

V gene TRBV29-1 combines with J gene TRBJ2-5, with 12 positions matching TRBD2. J lost 3 bases, V lost 7 bases, and 3 bases had no gene match. In germline, CDR1 is SQVTM, CDR2 ANQGSEA. The CDR3 is 13 residues long. CDR3 region: CSARLAGEETQYF. Written as DNA, the CDR3 is TGCAGCGCAAGACTAGCGGGAGAAGAGACCCAGTACTTC.

This clonotype was found a few times. This chain connects TRBV20-1 to TRBJ1-1, with no clear D. This CDR3 has 12 amino acids. The V end lost 5 bases, the J end lost 5 bases, and 12 bases lay between the germline ends. Germline assignment: CDR1 DFQATT and CDR2 SNEGSKA (reference sequence). The CDR3 sequence is CSAPQGETEAFF. The CDR3 DNA follows: TGCAGTGCTCCCCAAGGCGAGACTGAAGCTTTCTTT.

The chain is built from TRBV27 and TRBJ1-5; perhaps TRBD1 as D (5 bases). The ends were cut back, 5 bases at V and 1 base at J, with 9 bases in the middle. This CDR3 comprises 14 residues. Germline lookup yields CDR1 MNHEY and CDR2 SMNVEV (reference sequence). The CDR3 sequence is CASSHQGSNQPQHF. The CDR3, as DNA: TGTGCCAGCAGTCATCAGGGAAGCAATCAGCCCCAGCATTTT.

The chain combines TRBV9 with TRBJ2-4; D is unresolved. The CDR3 contains 14 residues. Germline CDR1 and CDR2: SGDLS and YYNGEE. V was trimmed by 3 bases and J by 4 bases, leaving 11 bases between them. For the CDR3, the DNA is TGTGCCAGCAGCGCAGCCGGTAGAAAAAACATTCAGTACTTC. Its translation: CASSAAGRKNIQYF.

The V gene is TRBV12-3 or TRBV12-4, the J gene TRBJ2-1; D is uncertain. The CDR3 spans 13 residues. Trimming stripped 5 bases from V and 2 bases from J, with 7 bases between. CDR3 DNA sequence: TGTGCCAGCAGTCAAAGTCCCTACAATGAGCAGTTCTTC. Residues: CASSQSPYNEQFF.

This clonotype was counted between two and nine times. V is TRBV5-1 and J is TRBJ2-4; 7 nucleotides align to TRBD2. Germline values: CDR1 SGHRS, CDR2 YFSETQ. The CDR3 totals 15 residues. The V gene end was trimmed by 4 bases and the J gene end by 2 bases; junction bases not matched to a gene: 6. The CDR3 spells CASSTGLGTKNIQYF. DNA of the CDR3: TGCGCCAGCAGCACTGGACTAGGGACCAAAAACATTCAGTACTTC.